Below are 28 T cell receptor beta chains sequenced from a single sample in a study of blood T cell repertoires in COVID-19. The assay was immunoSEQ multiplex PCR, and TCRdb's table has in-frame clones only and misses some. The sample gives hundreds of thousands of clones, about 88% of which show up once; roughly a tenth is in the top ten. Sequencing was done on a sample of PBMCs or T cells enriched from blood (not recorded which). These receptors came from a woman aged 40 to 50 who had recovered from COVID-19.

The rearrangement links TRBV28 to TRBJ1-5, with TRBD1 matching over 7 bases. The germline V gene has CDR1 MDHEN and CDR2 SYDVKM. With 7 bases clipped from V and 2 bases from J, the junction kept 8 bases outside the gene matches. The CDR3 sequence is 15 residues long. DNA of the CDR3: TGTGCCAGCATGATAGGGGGCTTGGGCAATCAGCCCCAGCATTTT. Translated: CASMIGGLGNQPQHF.

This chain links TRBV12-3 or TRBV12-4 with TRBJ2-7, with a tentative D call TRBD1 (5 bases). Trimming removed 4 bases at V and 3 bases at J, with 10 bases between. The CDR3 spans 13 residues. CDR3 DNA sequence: TGTGCCAGCAGTTCCCAGCAGGGCTACGAGCAGTACTTC. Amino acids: CASSSQQGYEQYF.

DNA for the CDR3: TGTGCCAGTAGTCTGAGGATAGCGAGGAACACTGAAGCTTTCTTT. Protein sequence: CASSLRIARNTEAFF. This chain links TRBV19 with TRBJ1-1; no definite D call. V was trimmed by 5 bases and J by 1 base, leaving 14 bases between them. The germline V gene encodes CDR1 LNHDA and CDR2 SQIVND (reference sequence). The CDR3 loop spans 15 amino acids.

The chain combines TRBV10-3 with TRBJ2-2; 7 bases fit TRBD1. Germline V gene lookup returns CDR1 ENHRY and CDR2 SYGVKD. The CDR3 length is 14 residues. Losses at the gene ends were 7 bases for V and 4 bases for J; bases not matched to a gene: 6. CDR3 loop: CAITDRVGTGELFF. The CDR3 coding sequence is TGTGCCATCACCGACAGGGTGGGCACCGGGGAGCTGTTTTTT.

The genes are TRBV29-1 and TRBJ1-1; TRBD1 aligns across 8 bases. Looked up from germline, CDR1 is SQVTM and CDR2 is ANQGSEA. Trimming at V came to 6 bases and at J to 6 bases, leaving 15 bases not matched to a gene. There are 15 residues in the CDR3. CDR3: CSVGRRAGGKSEAFF. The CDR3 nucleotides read TGCAGCGTCGGGAGGAGGGCAGGGGGCAAATCTGAAGCTTTCTTT.

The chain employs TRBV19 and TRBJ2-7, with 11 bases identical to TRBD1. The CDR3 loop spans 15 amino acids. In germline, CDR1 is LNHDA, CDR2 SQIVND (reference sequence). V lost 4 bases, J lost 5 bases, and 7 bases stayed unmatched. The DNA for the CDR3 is TGTGCCAGTAGTACAACCGGGACAGGGGGTGACGAGCAGTACTTC. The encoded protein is CASSTTGTGGDEQYF. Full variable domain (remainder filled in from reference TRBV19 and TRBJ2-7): DGGITQSPKYLFRKEGQNVTLSCEQNLNHDAMYWYRQDPGQGLRLIYYSQIVNDFQKGDIAEGYSVSREKKESFPLTVTSAQKNPTAFYLCASSTTGTGGDEQYFGPGTRLTVT.

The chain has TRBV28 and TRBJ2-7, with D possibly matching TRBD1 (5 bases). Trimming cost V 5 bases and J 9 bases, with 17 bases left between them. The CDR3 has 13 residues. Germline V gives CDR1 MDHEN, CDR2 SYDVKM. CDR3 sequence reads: CASSPSGAVVQYF. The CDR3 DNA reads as TGTGCCAGCAGTCCAAGTGGGGCAGTAGTGCAGTACTTC.

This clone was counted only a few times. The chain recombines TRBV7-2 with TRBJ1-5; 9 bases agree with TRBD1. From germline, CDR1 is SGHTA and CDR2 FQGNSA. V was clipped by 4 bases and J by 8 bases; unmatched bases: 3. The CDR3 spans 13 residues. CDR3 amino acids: CASSSDRGEPQHF. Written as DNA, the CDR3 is TGTGCCAGCAGCTCGGACAGGGGTGAGCCCCAGCATTTT.

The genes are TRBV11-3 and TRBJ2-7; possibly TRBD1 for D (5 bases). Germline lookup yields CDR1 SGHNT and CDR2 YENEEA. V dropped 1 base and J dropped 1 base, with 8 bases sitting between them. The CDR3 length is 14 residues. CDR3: CASSLAPGSYEQYF. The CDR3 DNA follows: TGTGCCAGCAGCTTAGCTCCAGGGTCCTACGAGCAGTACTTC.

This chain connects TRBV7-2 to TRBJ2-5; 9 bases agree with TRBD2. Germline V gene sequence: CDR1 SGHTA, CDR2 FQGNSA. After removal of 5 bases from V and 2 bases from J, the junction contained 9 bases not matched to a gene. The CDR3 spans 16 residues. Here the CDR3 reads CASSGRTSASQETQYF. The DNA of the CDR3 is TGTGCCAGCAGCGGCCGGACTAGCGCCTCACAAGAGACCCAGTACTTC. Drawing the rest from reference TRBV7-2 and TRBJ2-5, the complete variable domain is GAGVSQSPSNKVTEKGKDVELRCDPISGHTALYWYRQSLGQGLEFLIYFQGNSAPDKSGLPSDRFSAERTGGSVSTLTIQRTQQEDSAVYLCASSGRTSASQETQYFGPGTRLLVL.

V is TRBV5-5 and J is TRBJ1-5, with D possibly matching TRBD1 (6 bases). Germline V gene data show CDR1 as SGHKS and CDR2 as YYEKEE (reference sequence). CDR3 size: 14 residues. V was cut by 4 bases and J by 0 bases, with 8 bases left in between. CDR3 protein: CASSRTVSNQPQHF. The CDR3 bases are TGTGCCAGCAGCAGGACAGTTAGCAATCAGCCCCAGCATTTT.

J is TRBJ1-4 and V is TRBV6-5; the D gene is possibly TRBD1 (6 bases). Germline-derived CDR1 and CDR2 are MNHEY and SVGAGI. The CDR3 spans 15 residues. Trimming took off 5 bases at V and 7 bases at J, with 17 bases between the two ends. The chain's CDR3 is CASSPPTGRGEKLFF. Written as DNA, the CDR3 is TGTGCCAGCAGTCCCCCAACAGGGAGGGGTGAAAAACTGTTTTTT.

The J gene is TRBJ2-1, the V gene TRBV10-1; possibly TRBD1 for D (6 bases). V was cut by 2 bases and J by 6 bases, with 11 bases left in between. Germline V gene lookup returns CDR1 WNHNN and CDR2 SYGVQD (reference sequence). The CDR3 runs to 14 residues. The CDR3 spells CASSESTGRNEQFF. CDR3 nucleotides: TGCGCCAGCAGTGAGAGTACAGGGCGCAATGAGCAGTTCTTC.

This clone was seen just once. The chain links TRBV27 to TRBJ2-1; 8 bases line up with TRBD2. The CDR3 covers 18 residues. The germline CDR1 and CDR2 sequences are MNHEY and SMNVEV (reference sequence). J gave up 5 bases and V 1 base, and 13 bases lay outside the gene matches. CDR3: CASSLFLPLAGADNEQFF. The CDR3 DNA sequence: TGTGCCAGCAGTTTATTCCTTCCCCTAGCGGGCGCAGACAATGAGCAGTTCTTC.

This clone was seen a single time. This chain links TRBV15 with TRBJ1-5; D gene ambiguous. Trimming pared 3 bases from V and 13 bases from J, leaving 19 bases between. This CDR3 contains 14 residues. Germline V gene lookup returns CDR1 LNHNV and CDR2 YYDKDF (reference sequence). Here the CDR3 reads CATSRGGYGVTQHF. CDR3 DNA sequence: TGTGCCACCAGCAGGGGAGGTTATGGGGTTACACAGCATTTT.

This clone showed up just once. The DNA of the CDR3 is TGTGCCAGCAGCTCTATTATGGACGAGCAGTACTTC. As protein: CASSSIMDEQYF. The rearrangement joins TRBV7-2 to TRBJ2-7; D remains unclear. The CDR3 spans 12 residues. The V gene's germline CDR1 is SGHTA and CDR2 FQGNSA. The V and J ends lost 4 bases and 5 bases respectively, with 9 bases between them.

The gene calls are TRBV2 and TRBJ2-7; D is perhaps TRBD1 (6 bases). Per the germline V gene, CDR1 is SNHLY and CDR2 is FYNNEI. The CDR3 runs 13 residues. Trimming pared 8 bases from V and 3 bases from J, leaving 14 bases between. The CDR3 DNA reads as TGTGCCAGCCTTGAGGGGGTCGGCTACGAGCAGTACTTC. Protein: CASLEGVGYEQYF.

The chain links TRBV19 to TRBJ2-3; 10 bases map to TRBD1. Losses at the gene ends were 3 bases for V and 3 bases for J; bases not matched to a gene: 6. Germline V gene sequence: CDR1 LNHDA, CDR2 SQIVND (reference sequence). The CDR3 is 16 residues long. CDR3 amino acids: CASSIGWTGGTDTQYF. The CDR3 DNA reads TGTGCCAGTAGTATTGGTTGGACAGGGGGAACAGATACGCAGTATTTT.

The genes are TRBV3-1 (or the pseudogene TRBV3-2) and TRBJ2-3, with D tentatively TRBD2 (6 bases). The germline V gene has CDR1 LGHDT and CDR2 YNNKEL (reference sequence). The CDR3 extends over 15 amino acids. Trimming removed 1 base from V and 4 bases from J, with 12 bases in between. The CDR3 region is CASSQVPSVADTQYF. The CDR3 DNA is TGTGCCAGCAGCCAAGTTCCTAGCGTGGCAGATACGCAGTATTTT.

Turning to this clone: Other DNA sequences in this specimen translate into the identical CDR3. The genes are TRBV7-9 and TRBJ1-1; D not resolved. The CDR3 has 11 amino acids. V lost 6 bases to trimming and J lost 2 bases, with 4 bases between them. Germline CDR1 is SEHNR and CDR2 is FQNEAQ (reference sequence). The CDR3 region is CASSQNTEAFF. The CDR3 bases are TGTGCCAGCAGTCAAAACACTGAAGCTTTCTTT.

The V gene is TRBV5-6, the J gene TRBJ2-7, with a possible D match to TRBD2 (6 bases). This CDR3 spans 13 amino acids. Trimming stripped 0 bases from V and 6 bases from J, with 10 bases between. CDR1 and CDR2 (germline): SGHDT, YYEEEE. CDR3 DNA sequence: TGTGCCAGCAGCTTGGCCGCGGGGTCCGAGCAGTACTTC. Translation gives CASSLAAGSEQYF.

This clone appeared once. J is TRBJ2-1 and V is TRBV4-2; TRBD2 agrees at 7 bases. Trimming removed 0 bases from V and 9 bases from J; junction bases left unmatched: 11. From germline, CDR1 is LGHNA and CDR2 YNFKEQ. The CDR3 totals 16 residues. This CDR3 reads CASSQEASGTWGEQFF. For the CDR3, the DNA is TGTGCCAGCAGCCAAGAGGCCAGCGGGACTTGGGGTGAGCAGTTCTTC.

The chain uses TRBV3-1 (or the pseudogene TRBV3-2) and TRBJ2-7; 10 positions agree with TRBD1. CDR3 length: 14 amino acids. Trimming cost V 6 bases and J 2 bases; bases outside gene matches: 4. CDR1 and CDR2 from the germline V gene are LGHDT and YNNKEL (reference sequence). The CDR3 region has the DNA TGTGCCAGCAGAGGGACAGGGGAAACCTACGAGCAGTACTTC. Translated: CASRGTGETYEQYF.

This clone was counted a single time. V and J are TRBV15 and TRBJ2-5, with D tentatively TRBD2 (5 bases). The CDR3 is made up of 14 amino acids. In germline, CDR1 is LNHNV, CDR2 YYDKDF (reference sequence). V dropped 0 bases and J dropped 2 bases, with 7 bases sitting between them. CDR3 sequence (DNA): TGTGCCACCAGCAGAGATCGGACTCAAGAGACCCAGTACTTC. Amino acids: CATSRDRTQETQYF.

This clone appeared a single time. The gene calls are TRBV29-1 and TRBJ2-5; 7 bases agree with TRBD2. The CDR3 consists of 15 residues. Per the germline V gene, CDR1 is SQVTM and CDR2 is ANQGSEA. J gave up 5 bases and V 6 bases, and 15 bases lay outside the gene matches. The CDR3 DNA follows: TGCAGCGTCCCAGGAGCTAGCGGAGAGGGGGAGACCCAGTACTTC. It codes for CSVPGASGEGETQYF.

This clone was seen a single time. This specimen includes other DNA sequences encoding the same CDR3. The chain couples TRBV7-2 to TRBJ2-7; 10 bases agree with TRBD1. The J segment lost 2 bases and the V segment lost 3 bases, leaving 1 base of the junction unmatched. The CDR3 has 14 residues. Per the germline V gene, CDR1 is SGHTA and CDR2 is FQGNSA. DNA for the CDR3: TGTGCCAGCAGCTTCGGGACAGGGGCCTACGAGCAGTACTTC. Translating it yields CASSFGTGAYEQYF. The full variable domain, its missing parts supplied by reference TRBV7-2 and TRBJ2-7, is GAGVSQSPSNKVTEKGKDVELRCDPISGHTALYWYRQSLGQGLEFLIYFQGNSAPDKSGLPSDRFSAERTGGSVSTLTIQRTQQEDSAVYLCASSFGTGAYEQYFGPGTRLTVT.

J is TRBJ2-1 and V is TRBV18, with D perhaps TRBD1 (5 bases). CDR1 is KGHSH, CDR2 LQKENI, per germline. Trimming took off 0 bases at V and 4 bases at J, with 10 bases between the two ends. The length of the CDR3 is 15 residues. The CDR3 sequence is CASSPPRQGYNEQFF. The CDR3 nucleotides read TGTGCCAGCTCACCACCGCGGCAGGGTTACAATGAGCAGTTCTTC.

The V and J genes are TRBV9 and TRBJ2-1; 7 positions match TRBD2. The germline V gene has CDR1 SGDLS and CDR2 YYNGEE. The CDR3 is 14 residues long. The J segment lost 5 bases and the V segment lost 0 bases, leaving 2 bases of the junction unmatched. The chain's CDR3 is CASSVAGGNNEQFF. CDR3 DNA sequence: TGTGCCAGCAGCGTAGCGGGAGGTAACAATGAGCAGTTCTTC.